The 10 T cell receptor beta chains presented below share a single source sample, sequenced in a study of patients with pleural tuberculosis. TCRdb redid the calling of the reads with MiXCR, one entry per CDR3 protein. Of 25,000 to 30,000 distinct CDR3 sequences listed, more than 15% were seen once; the top ten hold roughly 3.6%. The source material was peripheral blood. These receptors all come from a human donor with pleural tuberculosis.

This clonotype was observed a few times. The chain joins TRBV13 to TRBJ1-1; D is ambiguous. The V gene lost 5 bases and the J gene lost 7 bases, with 11 bases spanning the gap. The CDR3 is 12 residues long. The germline gives CDR1 PRHDT, CDR2 FYEKMQ (reference sequence). Written as DNA, the CDR3 is TGTGCCAGCAGCCTGGACGTCCGTGAAGCTTTCTTT. Protein: CASSLDVREAFF.

This clonotype came up many times. V usage is TRBV5-1 and J usage is TRBJ1-1; D gene unclear. CDR1 and CDR2 from the germline V gene are SGHRS and YFSETQ. V was pared by 0 bases and J by 13 bases, with 10 bases between. The CDR3 length is 11 residues. The CDR3 region is CASSLAETLFF. Written as DNA, the CDR3 is TGCGCCAGCAGCTTGGCCGAGACGCTTTTCTTT.

This clonotype was counted ten times or more. This chain links TRBV7-9 with TRBJ1-1; D not certain. The germline CDR1 and CDR2 sequences are SEHNR and FQNEAQ (reference sequence). The V gene lost 5 bases and the J gene lost 0 bases, with 13 bases spanning the gap. The CDR3 loop spans 15 amino acids. The CDR3 region has the DNA TGTGCCAGCAGCACAAACTCACGTGTGAACACTGAAGCTTTCTTT. Encoded protein: CASSTNSRVNTEAFF.

In its sample, this clonotype was seen many times. The V gene is TRBV29-1, the J gene TRBJ2-3; 7 bases align to TRBD1. Germline trimming cut 5 bases from V and 5 bases from J; bases unmatched to any gene: 4. This CDR3 is 12 amino acids long. From germline, CDR1 is SQVTM and CDR2 ANQGSEA. The CDR3 protein is CSVSQGRDTQYF. CDR3 DNA sequence: TGCAGCGTTTCACAGGGGCGAGATACGCAGTATTTT.

This chain uses TRBV6-2 or TRBV6-3 with TRBJ2-7, with a tentative D call TRBD2 (5 bases). The V and J ends lost 7 bases and 2 bases respectively, with 18 bases between them. CDR3 size: 15 residues. Germline CDR1 and CDR2: MNHEY and SVGEGT. CDR3 DNA sequence: TGTGCCAGCAATCATGCGCTAGCTGAAGCCTACGAGCAGTACTTC. Translation gives CASNHALAEAYEQYF.

This clonotype appeared many times. This chain joins TRBV12-3 or TRBV12-4 and TRBJ2-7; D is perhaps TRBD1 or TRBD2 (5 bases each). The CDR3 is 13 amino acids. V lost 6 bases and J lost 9, with 18 bases in between. CDR3 in amino acids: CASSRDRRDLQYF. CDR3 sequence (DNA): TGTGCCAGCAGCCGGGACCGTCGGGACCTGCAGTACTTC.

This clonotype occurred many times. V gene TRBV2 combines with J gene TRBJ2-5; 7 bases are a match to TRBD1. The CDR3 loop spans 14 amino acids. V shed 8 bases and J 2 bases; nucleotides not matched to a gene: 8. Germline lookup yields CDR1 SNHLY and CDR2 FYNNEI. The CDR3 nucleotides read TGTGCCAGCGTTACGGACAGGTCACAAGAGACCCAGTACTTC. Translating it yields CASVTDRSQETQYF.

There are many counts of this clonotype. The chain couples TRBV24-1 to TRBJ1-5; D remains unclear. There are 12 residues in the CDR3. V dropped 2 bases and J dropped 15 bases, with 13 bases sitting between them. CDR1 KGHDR and CDR2 SFDVKD come from the germline V gene. For the CDR3, the DNA is TGTGCCACCAGTGATTCTAGCGGGAATCTGCATTTT. Its translation is CATSDSSGNLHF.

This clonotype has ten or more counts. The chain has TRBV12-3 or TRBV12-4 and TRBJ1-3; unclear D gene. The CDR3 covers 15 residues. Between the trimmed V and J ends, which lost 5 bases and 2 bases, there was a span of 13 bases. Written as DNA, the CDR3 is TGTGCCAGCAGTCCCGAGACCAGCGCTGGAAACACCATATATTTT. Its protein product is CASSPETSAGNTIYF.

This clonotype was observed at least ten times. The chain carries TRBV19 and TRBJ2-1; TRBD1 might be the D (5 bases). The CDR3 sequence is 14 residues long. With 2 bases removed from V and 6 bases from J, the gap between germline ends came to 11 bases. CDR1 LNHDA and CDR2 SQIVND come from the germline V gene (reference sequence). CDR3 coding DNA: TGTGCCAGTAGTATAAGGGGCCAGGGCAATGAGCAGTTCTTC. Its protein product is CASSIRGQGNEQFF.